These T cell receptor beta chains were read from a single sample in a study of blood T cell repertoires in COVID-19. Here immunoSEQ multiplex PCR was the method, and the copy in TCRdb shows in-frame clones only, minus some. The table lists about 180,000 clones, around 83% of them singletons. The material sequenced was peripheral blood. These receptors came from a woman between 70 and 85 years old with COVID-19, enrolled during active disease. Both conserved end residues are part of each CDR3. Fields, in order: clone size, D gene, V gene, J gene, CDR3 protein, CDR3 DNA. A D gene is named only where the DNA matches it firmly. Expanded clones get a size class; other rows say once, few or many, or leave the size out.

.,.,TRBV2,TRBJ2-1,CASSSGVEQFF,TGTGCCAGCAGTTCAGGGGTTGAGCAGTTCTTC
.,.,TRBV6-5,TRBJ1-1,CASSTTGNEAFF,TGTGCCAGCAGTACGACCGGGAATGAAGCTTTCTTT
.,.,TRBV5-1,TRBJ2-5,CASSLGGAGAETQYF,TGCGCCAGCAGCTTGGGAGGGGCAGGGGCGGAGACCCAGTACTTC
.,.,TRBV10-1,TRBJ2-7,CASPGGREQYF,TGCGCCAGCCCCGGCGGGCGCGAGCAGTACTTC
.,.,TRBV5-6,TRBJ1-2,CASSWNNRANYGYTF,TGTGCCAGCAGCTGGAACAACAGGGCTAACTATGGCTACACCTTC
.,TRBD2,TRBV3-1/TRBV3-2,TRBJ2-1,CASSQASGRANEQFF,TGTGCCAGCAGCCAAGCAAGCGGGAGGGCGAATGAGCAGTTCTTC
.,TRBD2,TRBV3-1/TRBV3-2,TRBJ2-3,CASSPERGTTDTQYF,TGTGCCAGCAGCCCGGAGCGGGGAACTACAGATACGCAGTATTTT
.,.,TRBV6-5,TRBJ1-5,CASSLGHPSNQPQHF,TGTGCCAGCAGCCTTGGACACCCTAGCAATCAGCCCCAGCATTTT
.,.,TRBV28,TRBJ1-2,CASSLTVRPNGYTF,TGTGCCAGCAGTTTGACAGTCAGGCCCAATGGCTACACCTTC
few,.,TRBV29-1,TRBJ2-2,CSVLRAPNVAGELFF,TGCAGCGTTTTGAGGGCCCCGAACGTCGCCGGGGAGCTGTTTTTT
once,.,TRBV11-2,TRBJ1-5,CASSLLPGFFQPQHF,TGTGCCAGCAGCTTATTACCAGGGTTCTTTCAGCCCCAGCATTTT
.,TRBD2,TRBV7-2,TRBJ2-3,CASSLDFGGSQYF,TGTGCCAGCAGCTTAGATTTCGGCGGGAGCCAGTATTTT
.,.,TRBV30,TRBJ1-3,CAWSTDSFGNTIYF,TGTGCCTGGAGTACGGACAGTTTTGGAAACACCATATATTTT
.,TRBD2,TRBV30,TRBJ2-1,CAWSPKRGTRNDEQFF,TGTGCCTGGAGTCCGAAGAGAGGGACTAGGAACGATGAGCAGTTCTTC
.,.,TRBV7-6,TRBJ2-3,CATAKAGGPRADTQYF,TGTGCCACCGCGAAAGCGGGCGGCCCAAGGGCAGATACGCAGTATTTT
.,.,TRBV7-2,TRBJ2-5,CASSRFGGRAQETQYF,TGTGCCAGCAGCCGTTTTGGCGGCAGGGCCCAAGAGACCCAGTACTTC
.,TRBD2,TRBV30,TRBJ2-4,CAWSAKTSGRGNIQYF,TGTGCCTGGAGTGCGAAAACTAGCGGGAGGGGAAACATTCAGTACTTC
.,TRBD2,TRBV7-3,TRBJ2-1,CASSPLGGSDNEQFF,TGTGCCAGCAGCCCCCTTGGCGGGAGTGATAATGAGCAGTTCTTC
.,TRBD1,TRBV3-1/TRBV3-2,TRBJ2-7,CASSLGQGTRYEQYF,TGTGCCAGCAGCCTAGGACAGGGGACTCGCTACGAGCAGTACTTC
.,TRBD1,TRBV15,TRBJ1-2,CATSPITGDYGYTF,TGTGCCACCAGCCCAATAACAGGGGACTATGGCTACACCTTC
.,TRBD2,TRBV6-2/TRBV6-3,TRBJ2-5,CASSMSVRGRTGGETQYF,TGTGCCAGCAGTATGTCGGTACGCGGGAGGACCGGGGGGGAGACCCAGTACTTC
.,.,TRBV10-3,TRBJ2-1,CATKSSGGDNEQFF,TGTGCCACTAAATCCTCGGGGGGCGATAATGAGCAGTTCTTC
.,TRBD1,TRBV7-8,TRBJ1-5,CASRSTGSNQPQHF,TGTGCCAGCAGGTCGACAGGGAGCAATCAGCCCCAGCATTTT
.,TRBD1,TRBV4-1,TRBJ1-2,CASSQGPLTGDGYTF,TGCGCCAGCAGCCAAGGCCCATTAACAGGGGATGGCTACACCTTC
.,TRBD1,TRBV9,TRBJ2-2,CASSARDRNTGELFF,TGTGCCAGCAGCGCCCGGGACAGAAACACCGGGGAGCTGTTTTTT
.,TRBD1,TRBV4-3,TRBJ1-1,CASSLQPGQGALKTEAFF,TGCGCCAGCAGCCTTCAACCGGGACAGGGGGCATTAAAAACTGAAGCTTTCTTT
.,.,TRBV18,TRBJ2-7,CASSPSLRAYEQYF,TGTGCCAGCTCACCATCTCTGAGAGCCTACGAGCAGTACTTC
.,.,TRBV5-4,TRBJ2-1,CASSLTRDSNEQFF,TGTGCCAGCAGCTTGACCCGGGACTCTAATGAGCAGTTCTTC
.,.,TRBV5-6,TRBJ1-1,CASSTSGNTEAFF,TGTGCCAGCAGCACGTCCGGGAACACTGAAGCTTTCTTT
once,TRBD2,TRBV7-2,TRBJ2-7,CASSLIWASGRNGEQYF,TGTGCCAGCAGCTTAATTTGGGCTAGCGGGAGGAACGGCGAGCAGTACTTC
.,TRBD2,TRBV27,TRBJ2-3,CASSLWSSGANRDTQYF,TGTGCCAGCAGTTTATGGTCTAGCGGGGCGAATAGAGATACGCAGTATTTT
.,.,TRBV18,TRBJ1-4,CASSPRGREKLFF,TGTGCCAGCTCACCGCGAGGGCGGGAAAAACTGTTTTTT
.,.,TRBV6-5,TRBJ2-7,CASSYGRGRRTYEQYF,TGTGCCAGCAGTTACGGGCGTGGCAGACGGACCTACGAGCAGTACTTC
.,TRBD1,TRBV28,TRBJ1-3,CASSFPPSQGNSGNTIYF,TGTGCCAGCAGTTTCCCGCCATCACAGGGGAATAGTGGAAACACCATATATTTT
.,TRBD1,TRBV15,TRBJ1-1,CATSRHRTGGIFPEAFF,TGTGCCACCAGCAGACATAGGACAGGGGGAATTTTCCCTGAAGCTTTCTTT
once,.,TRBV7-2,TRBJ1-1,CASSLMRLSTEAFF,TGTGCCAGCAGCCTCATGAGACTGAGCACTGAAGCTTTCTTT
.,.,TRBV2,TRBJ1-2,CASSGTGDSFGYTF,TGTGCCAGCAGTGGCACGGGGGATTCATTTGGCTACACCTTC
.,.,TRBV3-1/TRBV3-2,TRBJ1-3,CASSPVYSGNTIYF,TGTGCCAGCAGCCCCGTTTACTCTGGAAACACCATATATTTT
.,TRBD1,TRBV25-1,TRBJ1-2,CASTPAGQGNYGYTF,TGTGCCAGCACCCCCGCCGGACAGGGGAACTATGGCTACACCTTC
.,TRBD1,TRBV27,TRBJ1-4,CASSLSGTGVEKLFF,TGTGCCAGCAGTTTATCGGGGACAGGGGTTGAAAAACTGTTTTTT
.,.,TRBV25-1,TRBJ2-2,CASSELGTRSNTGELFF,TGTGCCAGCAGTGAATTAGGTACTAGATCGAACACCGGGGAGCTGTTTTTT
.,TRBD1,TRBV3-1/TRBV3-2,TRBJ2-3,CASSPYRGLLDTQYF,TGTGCCAGCAGCCCCTACAGGGGGCTTCTTGATACGCAGTATTTT
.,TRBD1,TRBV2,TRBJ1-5,CASSVQGAHQPQHF,TGTGCCAGCAGTGTTCAGGGGGCGCATCAGCCCCAGCATTTT
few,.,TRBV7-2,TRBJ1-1,CASSRPGGEKAFF,TGTGCCAGCAGCCGGCCGGGAGGCGAAAAAGCTTTCTTT
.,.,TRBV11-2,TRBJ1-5,CASSPGPAGQPQHF,TGTGCCAGCAGCCCGGGCCCCGCGGGTCAGCCCCAGCATTTT
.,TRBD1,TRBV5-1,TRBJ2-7,CASSLGGGQGSAEQYF,TGCGCCAGCAGCTTAGGAGGGGGACAGGGCTCCGCCGAGCAGTACTTC
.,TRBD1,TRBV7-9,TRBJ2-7,CASSLRQGDYEQYF,TGTGCCAGCAGCTTGAGACAGGGAGACTACGAGCAGTACTTC
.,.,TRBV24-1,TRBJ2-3,CATSAPRTDTQYF,TGTGCCACCAGTGCCCCTAGGACAGATACGCAGTATTTT
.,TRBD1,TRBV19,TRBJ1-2,CASLGQGFQAGSYTF,TGTGCCAGTCTGGGACAGGGATTTCAGGCGGGTAGCTACACCTTC
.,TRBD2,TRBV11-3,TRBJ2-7,CASSTRTSGAYEQYF,TGTGCCAGCAGCACAAGGACTAGCGGAGCCTACGAGCAGTACTTC
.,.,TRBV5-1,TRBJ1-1,CASSLSGTEAFF,TGCGCCAGCAGCTTGTCGGGCACTGAAGCTTTCTTT
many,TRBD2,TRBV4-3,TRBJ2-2,CASSQEGLAGTLTGELFF,TGCGCCAGCAGCCAAGAGGGACTAGCGGGGACGCTCACCGGGGAGCTGTTTTTT
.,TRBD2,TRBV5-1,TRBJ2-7,CASSLGTSGRSSEQYF,TGCGCCAGCAGCTTGGGGACTAGCGGGAGGTCCTCCGAGCAGTACTTC